This T cell receptor (beta chain) is drawn from a study of T cell changes during pregnancy in multiple sclerosis. Clones were sequenced by immunoSEQ multiplex PCR, and TCRdb holds only the in-frame ones, with some missing. The sample lists 60,000 or so clones; about 90% were seen once. Sequenced material: CD4+ T cells from peripheral blood mononuclear cells, taken after pregnancy. This TCR came from a female donor in good health, enrolled as a control in a pregnancy study.

The CDR3: CASSLDQTVTGELFF. Here the CDR3 DNA reads TGTGCCAGCAGCTTAGATCAGACAGTGACCGGGGAGCTGTTTTTT. The V gene is TRBV11-3, the J gene TRBJ2-2, with D possibly being TRBD1 (5 bases). With 0 bases removed from V and 5 bases from J, the gap between germline ends came to 10 bases. This CDR3 is built from 15 residues. CDR1 and CDR2 (germline): SGHNT, YENEEA.